A selection of T cell receptor beta chains follows, all from one sample in a study of T-cell reconstitution after alpha-beta-depleted transplantation in children. TCRdb used MiXCR to reprocess the PCR reads, holding one entry per CDR3 protein. The sample holds under 70,000 distinct CDR3 sequences; roughly 11% are singletons and the top ten take around 13%. The specimen comprised PBMCs, sampled before TCRalphabeta/CD19-depleted stem cell transplant. The receptors stem from a boy under 18 with acute myeloid leukemia, due to receive a stem cell transplant. CDR3s include the opening cysteine and the closing phenylalanine or tryptophan. Fields, in order: CDR3 length, clone size, V gene, J gene, D gene, CDR3 DNA, CDR3 protein. The D gene is left open where the match is weak. Size is stated for part of the rows, as once, few or many counts, or as a class when the clone is expanded.

len: 16
abundance: many
v_gene: TRBV7-8
j_gene: TRBJ2-5
d_gene: .
CDR3nt: TGTGCCAGCAGCCGTACTGTGCGGGGTTTCCAAGAGACCCAGTACTTC
CDR3aa: CASSRTVRGFQETQYF

len: 15
abundance: many
v_gene: TRBV10-2
j_gene: TRBJ1-1
d_gene: TRBD1
CDR3nt: TGCGCCAGCAGGGGCCTGGGACAGGTGAACACTGAAGCTTTCTTT
CDR3aa: CASRGLGQVNTEAFF

len: 16
abundance: many
v_gene: TRBV5-1
j_gene: TRBJ1-6
d_gene: .
CDR3nt: TGCGCCAGCAGCTTGGGGCAGACCTCCTATAATTCACCCCTCCACTTT
CDR3aa: CASSLGQTSYNSPLHF

len: 14
abundance: many
v_gene: TRBV9
j_gene: TRBJ2-1
d_gene: .
CDR3nt: TGTGCCAGCAGCCCCGCGGGGAGGTTCAATGAGCAGTTCTTC
CDR3aa: CASSPAGRFNEQFF

len: 17
abundance: .
v_gene: TRBV7-1
j_gene: TRBJ2-6
d_gene: .
CDR3nt: TGTGCCATGGGCTCCTGGGGCGGCGGCTCTGGGGCCAACGTCCTGACTTTC
CDR3aa: CAMGSWGGGSGANVLTF

len: 16
abundance: few
v_gene: TRBV11-2
j_gene: TRBJ2-1
d_gene: TRBD2
CDR3nt: TGTGCCAGCAGCATTGATAGCGGGAGGGCCCCCAATGAGCAGTTCTTC
CDR3aa: CASSIDSGRAPNEQFF

len: 16
abundance: many
v_gene: TRBV5-1
j_gene: TRBJ2-2
d_gene: TRBD2
CDR3nt: TGCGCCAGCAGCTTGCGCGGGGGAGGTCGAACCGGGGAGCTGTTTTTT
CDR3aa: CASSLRGGGRTGELFF

len: 21
abundance: .
v_gene: TRBV20-1
j_gene: TRBJ2-3
d_gene: TRBD2
CDR3nt: TGCAGTGTCCTCCCCCGGGCCGGTGGGCTAGCGGGGGGGAAAAGCACAGATACGCAGTATTTT
CDR3aa: CSVLPRAGGLAGGKSTDTQYF

len: 15
abundance: many
v_gene: TRBV5-1
j_gene: TRBJ2-1
d_gene: .
CDR3nt: TGCGCCAGCAGCTTTCACGGAGACCCCTACAATGAGCAGTTCTTC
CDR3aa: CASSFHGDPYNEQFF

len: 13
abundance: many
v_gene: TRBV20-1
j_gene: TRBJ2-5
d_gene: .
CDR3nt: TGCAGTGCTAGAGTTTCAGGGTTAGAGACCCAGTACTTC
CDR3aa: CSARVSGLETQYF

len: 15
abundance: many
v_gene: TRBV19
j_gene: TRBJ1-2
d_gene: TRBD1
CDR3nt: TGTGCCAGTAGTATGATTACCGGGACAGCCTATGGCTACACCTTC
CDR3aa: CASSMITGTAYGYTF

len: 14
abundance: many
v_gene: TRBV7-6
j_gene: TRBJ2-3
d_gene: .
CDR3nt: TGTGCCAGCAGCTTACAGGGGCACACAGATACGCAGTATTTT
CDR3aa: CASSLQGHTDTQYF

len: 14
abundance: many
v_gene: TRBV7-2
j_gene: TRBJ2-5
d_gene: .
CDR3nt: TGTGCCAGCAGCTTATCCCGACGGCTAGAGACCCAGTACTTC
CDR3aa: CASSLSRRLETQYF

len: 15
abundance: many
v_gene: TRBV2
j_gene: TRBJ1-2
d_gene: .
CDR3nt: TGTGCCAGCAGTGCCTGGGCCGATGCAAAGCGAGGCTACACCTTC
CDR3aa: CASSAWADAKRGYTF

len: 18
abundance: .
v_gene: TRBV19
j_gene: TRBJ2-1
d_gene: TRBD2
CDR3nt: TGTGCCAGTAGTATGGTCCCTAGCGGGATAAGCTCCTACAATGAGCAGTTCTTC
CDR3aa: CASSMVPSGISSYNEQFF

len: 14
abundance: .
v_gene: TRBV12-3/TRBV12-4
j_gene: TRBJ2-7
d_gene: .
CDR3nt: TGTGCCAGCAGTTTAGCCGCCGGACCCTACGAGCAGTACTTC
CDR3aa: CASSLAAGPYEQYF